The clone carrying this TCR beta chain came up once. Combined were second doses at about 4 or about 12 weeks. The CDR3 contains 21 residues. The V gene's germline CDR1 is KGHDR and CDR2 SFDVKD. Trimming left V 0 bases short and J 5 bases short, with 30 bases between. Some clones are missing from TCRdb's copy, which holds only in-frame ones; the method was immunoSEQ multiplex PCR. The sample holds around 120,000 clones, roughly 90% seen once. This entry belongs to a study of T cell responses to AZD1222 COVID-19 vaccine. The genes are TRBV24-1 and TRBJ1-2, with a possible D match to TRBD1 (5 bases). The material was peripheral blood, obtained 28 days after the second AZD1222 dose. The TCR sequence derives from an adult who received the AZD1222 COVID-19 vaccine. Written as DNA, the CDR3 is TGTGCCACCAGTGATTTGTTAGCCCGACAGAAACCCAGCTATGAGGGTTATGGCTACACCTTC. Translating it yields CATSDLLARQKPSYEGYGYTF.